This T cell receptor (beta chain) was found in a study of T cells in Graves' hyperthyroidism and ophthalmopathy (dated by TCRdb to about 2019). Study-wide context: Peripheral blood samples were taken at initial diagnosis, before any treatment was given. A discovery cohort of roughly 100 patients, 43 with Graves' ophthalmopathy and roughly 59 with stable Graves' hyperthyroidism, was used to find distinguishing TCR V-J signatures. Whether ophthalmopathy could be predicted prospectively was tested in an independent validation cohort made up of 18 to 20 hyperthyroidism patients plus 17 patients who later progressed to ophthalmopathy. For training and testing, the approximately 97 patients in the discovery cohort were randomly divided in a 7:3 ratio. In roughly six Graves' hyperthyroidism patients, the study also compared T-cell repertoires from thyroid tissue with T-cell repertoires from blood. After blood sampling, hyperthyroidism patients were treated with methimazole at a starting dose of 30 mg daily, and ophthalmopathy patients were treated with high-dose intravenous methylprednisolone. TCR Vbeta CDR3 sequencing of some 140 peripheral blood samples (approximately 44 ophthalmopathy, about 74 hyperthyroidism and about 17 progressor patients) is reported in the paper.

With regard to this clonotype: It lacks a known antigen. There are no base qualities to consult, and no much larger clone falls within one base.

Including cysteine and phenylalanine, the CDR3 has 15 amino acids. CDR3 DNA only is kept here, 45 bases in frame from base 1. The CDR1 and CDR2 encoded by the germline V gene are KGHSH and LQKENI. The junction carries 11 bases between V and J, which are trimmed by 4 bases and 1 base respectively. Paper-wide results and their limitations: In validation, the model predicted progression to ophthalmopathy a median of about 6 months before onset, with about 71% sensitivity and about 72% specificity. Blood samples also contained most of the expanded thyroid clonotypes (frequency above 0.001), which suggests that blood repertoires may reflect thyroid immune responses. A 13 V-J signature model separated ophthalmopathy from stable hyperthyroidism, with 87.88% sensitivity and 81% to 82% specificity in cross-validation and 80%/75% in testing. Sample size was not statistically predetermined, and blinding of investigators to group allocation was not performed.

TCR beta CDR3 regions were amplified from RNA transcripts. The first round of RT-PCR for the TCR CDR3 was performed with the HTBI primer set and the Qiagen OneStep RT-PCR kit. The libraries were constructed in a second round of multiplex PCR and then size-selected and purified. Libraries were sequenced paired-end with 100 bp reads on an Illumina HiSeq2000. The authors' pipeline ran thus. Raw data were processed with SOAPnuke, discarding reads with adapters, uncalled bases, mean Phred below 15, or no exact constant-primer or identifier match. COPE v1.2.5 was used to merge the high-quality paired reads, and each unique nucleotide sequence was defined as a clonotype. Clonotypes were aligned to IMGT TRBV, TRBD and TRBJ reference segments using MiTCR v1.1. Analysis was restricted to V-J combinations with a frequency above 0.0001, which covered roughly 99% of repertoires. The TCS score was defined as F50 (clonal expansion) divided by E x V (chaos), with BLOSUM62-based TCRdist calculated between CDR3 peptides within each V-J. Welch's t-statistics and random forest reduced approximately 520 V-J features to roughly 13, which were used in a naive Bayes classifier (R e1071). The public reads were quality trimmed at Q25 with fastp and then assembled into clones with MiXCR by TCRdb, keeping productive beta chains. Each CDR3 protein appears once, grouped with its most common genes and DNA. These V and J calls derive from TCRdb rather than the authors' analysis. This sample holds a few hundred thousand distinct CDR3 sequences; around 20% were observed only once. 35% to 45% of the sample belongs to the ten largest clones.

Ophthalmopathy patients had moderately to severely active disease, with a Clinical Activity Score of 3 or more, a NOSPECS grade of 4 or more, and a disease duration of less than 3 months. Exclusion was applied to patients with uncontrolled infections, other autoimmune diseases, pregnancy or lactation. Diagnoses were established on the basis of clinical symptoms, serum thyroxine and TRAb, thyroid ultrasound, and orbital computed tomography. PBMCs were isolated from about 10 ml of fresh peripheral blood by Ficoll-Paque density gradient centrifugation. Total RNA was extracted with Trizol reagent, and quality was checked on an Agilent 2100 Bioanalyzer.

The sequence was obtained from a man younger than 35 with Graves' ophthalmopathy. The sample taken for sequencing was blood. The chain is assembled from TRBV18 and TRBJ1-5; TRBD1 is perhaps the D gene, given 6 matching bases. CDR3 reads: CASSRYRESNQPQHF. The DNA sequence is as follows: TGTGCCAGCTCACGGTACAGGGAGAGCAATCAGCCCCAGCATTTT.